The 32 T cell receptor beta chains presented below share a single source sample, sequenced in a study of OX40 agonist ivuxolimab in advanced cancers. Produced via immunoSEQ multiplex PCR; TCRdb's table is partial and in-frame only. The sample records 65,000 to 80,000 clones, about 89% being singletons. Source: CD4+ or CD8+ T cells sorted from blood, taken in a trial of the OX40 agonist ivuxolimab. The origin of the receptors is an adult with an advanced solid tumor such as melanoma, head and neck, liver or kidney cancer.

The rearrangement joins TRBV27 to TRBJ2-2, with 7 bases fitting TRBD1. The J segment lost 1 base and the V segment lost 6 bases, leaving 5 bases of the junction unmatched. CDR1 and CDR2 (germline): MNHEY, SMNVEV (reference sequence). This CDR3 has 15 residues. The CDR3 DNA follows: TGTGCCAGCAGATGGACAGGAGAGAACACCGGGGAGCTGTTTTTT. Protein sequence: CASRWTGENTGELFF.

The chain carries TRBV11-2 and TRBJ2-7; 8 bases align to TRBD1. After removal of 2 bases from V and 5 bases from J, the junction contained 5 bases not matched to a gene. CDR3 length: 14 residues. Germline V gene lookup returns CDR1 SGHAT and CDR2 FQNNGV. CDR3 region: CASSLSRGLHEQYF. CDR3 nucleotide sequence: TGTGCCAGCAGCTTATCCAGGGGGCTCCACGAGCAGTACTTC. Full variable domain (remainder filled in from reference TRBV11-2 and TRBJ2-7): EAGVAQSPRYKIIEKRQSVAFWCNPISGHATLYWYQQILGQGPKLLIQFQNNGVVDDSQLPKDRFSAERLKGVDSTLKIQPAKLEDSAVYLCASSLSRGLHEQYFGPGTRLTVT.

The CDR3 sequence is CASSSRGQYQETQYF. In DNA form, the CDR3 reads TGTGCCAGCAGTTCCCGGGGACAGTACCAAGAGACCCAGTACTTC. The chain employs TRBV28 and TRBJ2-5, with 7 bases lining up with TRBD1. The J segment lost 0 bases and the V segment lost 4 bases, leaving 5 bases of the junction unmatched. Germline CDR1 is MDHEN and CDR2 is SYDVKM. The CDR3 totals 15 residues.

The gene calls are TRBV7-3 and TRBJ2-2; no reliable D call. V lost 5 bases, J lost 5 bases, and 9 bases lay in between. CDR1 is SGHTA and CDR2 is FQGTGA in the germline V gene. The CDR3 length is 13 residues. This CDR3 is CASSPERTGELFF. The DNA of the CDR3 is TGTGCCAGCAGCCCGGAAAGGACCGGGGAGCTGTTTTTT.

The chain is built from TRBV7-9 and TRBJ1-1; D ambiguous. The CDR3 has 11 residues. V was shortened by 2 bases and J by 10 bases, with 8 bases between the two germline ends. Per germline, CDR1 SEHNR and CDR2 FQNEAQ (reference sequence). The CDR3 is CASSLQEGAFF. The DNA of the CDR3 is TGTGCCAGCAGCTTACAAGAAGGAGCTTTCTTT. Looking up the rest from reference TRBV7-9 and TRBJ1-1 gives the full variable domain: DTGVSQNPRHKITKRGQNVTFRCDPISEHNRLYWYRQTLGQGPEFLTYFQNEAQLEKSRLLSDRFSAERPKGSFSTLEIQRTEQGDSAMYLCASSLQEGAFFGQGTRLTVV.

V gene TRBV4-3 combines with J gene TRBJ1-3; D is unclear. The V end was cut by 5 bases, the J end by 0 bases, with 14 bases between. The CDR3 is made up of 16 amino acids. Looked up from germline, CDR1 is LGHNA and CDR2 is YSLEER. CDR3 nucleotides: TGCGCCAGCAGCGAAACTGAAAGGATCTCTGGAAACACCATATATTTT. Amino acid sequence: CASSETERISGNTIYF.

The chain employs TRBV4-2 and TRBJ2-2; 7 bases line up with TRBD1. CDR1 is LGHNA and CDR2 is YNFKEQ in the germline V gene. V shed 0 bases and J 6 bases; nucleotides not matched to a gene: 10. This CDR3 region has 17 residues. CDR3 sequence (DNA): TGTGCCAGCAGCCAAGAGGAAGGACAGGTGATATCCGGGGAGCTGTTTTTT. Protein: CASSQEEGQVISGELFF.

This clone is categorized as medium-sized (0.01 to 0.1%). Other DNA sequences in the same sample also yield this CDR3. J is TRBJ2-7 and V is TRBV19; TRBD2 aligns across 12 bases. Germline-derived CDR1 and CDR2 are LNHDA and SQIVND (reference sequence). V gave up 4 bases and J gave up 5 bases; unmatched junction bases: 3. CDR3 size: 14 residues. In DNA, the CDR3 is TGTGCCAGTAGTAGGGGACTAGCGGGTGACGAGCAGTACTTC. The encoded protein is CASSRGLAGDEQYF. Full variable domain (missing parts from reference TRBV19 and TRBJ2-7): DGGITQSPKYLFRKEGQNVTLSCEQNLNHDAMYWYRQDPGQGLRLIYYSQIVNDFQKGDIAEGYSVSREKKESFPLTVTSAQKNPTAFYLCASSRGLAGDEQYFGPGTRLTVT.

This rearrangement joins TRBV27 to TRBJ1-1; 9 bases align to TRBD1. The CDR3 runs 14 residues. Unmatched junction bases numbered 3, after V lost 3 bases and J lost 4 bases. Germline lookup yields CDR1 MNHEY and CDR2 SMNVEV (reference sequence). CDR3 sequence (DNA): TGTGCCAGCAGTTTCGGGGGACAGGGCACTGAAGCTTTCTTT. Amino acid sequence: CASSFGGQGTEAFF.

The chain recombines TRBV28 with TRBJ1-5; D is possibly TRBD1 (5 bases). There are 15 residues in the CDR3. Looked up from germline, CDR1 is MDHEN and CDR2 is SYDVKM. The V gene lost 2 bases and the J gene lost 2 bases, with 10 bases spanning the gap. The CDR3 loop reads CASSLEGTGNQPQHF. The CDR3 nucleotides read TGTGCCAGCAGTTTAGAAGGGACGGGCAATCAGCCCCAGCATTTT.

V gene TRBV4-3 combines with J gene TRBJ2-1; 14 nucleotides align to TRBD2. The length of the CDR3 is 20 residues. V shed 0 bases, J shed 8 bases, and the junction held 15 bases outside the gene matches. The germline gives CDR1 LGHNA, CDR2 YSLEER. CDR3 coding DNA: TGCGCCAGCAGCCAAGATATTGGACTAGCGGGAGGCCTAATCGTAGATGAGCAGTTCTTC. Protein sequence: CASSQDIGLAGGLIVDEQFF.

V gene TRBV5-1 combines with J gene TRBJ1-1; D unclear. Trimming shortened V by 7 bases and J by 4 bases, and 14 bases separated the two germline ends. Germline V gives CDR1 SGHRS, CDR2 YFSETQ. The CDR3 sequence is 13 residues long. DNA of the CDR3: TGCGCCAGCCGGCTTGGGGAGGGCACTGAAGCTTTCTTT. This gives the protein CASRLGEGTEAFF.

The chain carries TRBV23-1 and TRBJ2-1; 7 positions match TRBD2. TRBV23-1 carries the ORF label, with uncertain function. The CDR3 totals 14 residues. Unmatched junction bases numbered 7, after V lost 6 bases and J lost 5 bases. The CDR3 region is CASRQWGLHNEQFF. The CDR3, as DNA: TGCGCCAGCAGGCAGTGGGGACTACACAATGAGCAGTTCTTC.

The chain combines TRBV4-3 with TRBJ2-1, with TRBD2 matching over 8 bases. Germline V gene data show CDR1 as LGHNA and CDR2 as YSLEER. Trimming at V came to 0 bases and at J to 7 bases, leaving 5 bases not matched to a gene. The CDR3 is made up of 15 amino acids. CDR3 sequence (DNA): TGCGCCAGCAGCCAAGATACGGGAGGGTTAAATGAGCAGTTCTTC. Translation: CASSQDTGGLNEQFF.

This chain joins TRBV28 and TRBJ2-3; 11 positions match TRBD2. The ends lost 2 bases at V and 0 bases at J; junction bases unmatched: 4. Germline lookup yields CDR1 MDHEN and CDR2 SYDVKM. This CDR3 comprises 17 residues. The CDR3 loop reads CASSLPTSGMSTDTQYF. Here the CDR3 DNA reads TGTGCCAGCAGTTTACCGACTAGCGGGATGAGCACAGATACGCAGTATTTT.

The chain uses TRBV19 and TRBJ1-1; weak D call: TRBD1 (6 bases). Germline CDR1 LNHDA, CDR2 SQIVND (reference sequence). This CDR3 is 18 amino acids long. V lost 5 bases, J lost 0 bases, and 22 bases lay in between. The CDR3 sequence: CASSPSLLGGRVNTEAFF. The CDR3, as DNA: TGTGCCAGTAGTCCGTCCCTCTTAGGGGGGCGCGTGAACACTGAAGCTTTCTTT.

The chain links TRBV18 to TRBJ1-4; 10 positions match TRBD1. CDR1 KGHSH and CDR2 LQKENI come from the germline V gene. The CDR3 covers 20 residues. J gave up 6 bases and V 5 bases, and 21 bases lay outside the gene matches. The CDR3 reads CASSKKGAGTGEGGDEKLFF. The CDR3 DNA is TGTGCCAGCTCAAAGAAGGGAGCCGGGACAGGGGAAGGAGGGGATGAAAAACTGTTTTTT.

The chain links TRBV6-5 to TRBJ2-1; 7 bases are a match to TRBD2. The V and J ends lost 2 bases and 8 bases, in that order; junction bases with no gene match: 0. The CDR3 is 12 amino acids. CDR1 is MNHEY, CDR2 SVGAGI, per germline. CDR3 in DNA: TGTGCCAGCAGTTACAGCGGGGATGAGCAGTTCTTC. Translated: CASSYSGDEQFF.

The chain combines TRBV6-4 with TRBJ2-7; 7 bases fit TRBD1. The germline V gene has CDR1 MRHNA and CDR2 SNTAGT. The ends lost 6 bases at V and 6 bases at J; junction bases unmatched: 11. The CDR3 sequence is 14 residues long. CDR3 bases: TGTGCCAGCAGCCAAGGACAGGACCGGGGCGAGCAGTACTTC. Translation: CASSQGQDRGEQYF.

This clone appeared a single time. The chain is built from TRBV6-7 and TRBJ2-1; D gene unclear. TRBV6-7 is marked as an open reading frame, function uncertain. The CDR3 has 14 amino acids. With 2 bases removed from V and 2 bases from J, the gap between germline ends came to 7 bases. The CDR3 sequence: CASSYLGTYNEQFF. The CDR3 DNA follows: TGTGCCAGCAGTTACCTGGGGACCTACAATGAGCAGTTCTTC.

The V call is TRBV21-1, the J call TRBJ2-7; the table's D call of TRBD2 was not tested on the DNA. TRBV21-1 is a known pseudogene. The CDR3 is 14 amino acids. The CDR3 protein is CASSKEEGKGEQYF. For the CDR3, the DNA is TGTGCCAGCAGCAAAGAGGAGGGGAAGGGCGAGCAGTACTTC.

The chain combines TRBV16 with TRBJ1-4; 7 bases are a match to TRBD1. CDR3 length: 15 amino acids. Germline CDR1 is KGHSY and CDR2 is FQNENV. The V segment lost 4 bases and the J segment 3 bases; nucleotides outside the gene matches: 5. Written as DNA, the CDR3 is TGTGCCAGCAGCCGAGAGGGGACAGCTAATGAAAAACTGTTTTTT. Residues: CASSREGTANEKLFF.

This chain uses TRBV5-6 with TRBJ2-5; TRBD2 is a possible D gene (5 bases). Germline V gene sequence: CDR1 SGHDT, CDR2 YYEEEE. The CDR3 is made up of 13 amino acids. Trimming pared 2 bases from V and 2 bases from J, leaving 7 bases between. CDR3 coding DNA: TGTGCCAGCAGCTTCGGGGTTCAAGAGACCCAGTACTTC. It specifies CASSFGVQETQYF.

The V gene is TRBV5-1, the J gene TRBJ1-1; the D gene is possibly TRBD1 (6 bases). Germline CDR1 is SGHRS and CDR2 is YFSETQ. Trimming took 3 bases from V and 0 from J, leaving 9 bases between them. CDR3 length: 14 amino acids. The CDR3, as DNA: TGCGCCAGCAGCTCTTCAGGGGTGAACACTGAAGCTTTCTTT. It specifies CASSSSGVNTEAFF.

This sequence joins TRBV5-5 and TRBJ2-7; D is unclear. Germline CDR1 reads SGHKS; CDR2 reads YYEKEE (reference sequence). The CDR3 runs 16 residues. V dropped 1 base and J dropped 1 base, with 15 bases sitting between them. The DNA of the CDR3 is TGTGCCAGCAGCTTGTATGTCACAGCCAATTCCTACGAGCAGTACTTC. Protein sequence: CASSLYVTANSYEQYF.

V usage is TRBV2 and J usage is TRBJ2-1, with TRBD2 matching over 14 bases. The J segment lost 0 bases and the V segment lost 2 bases, leaving 3 bases of the junction unmatched. The length of the CDR3 is 18 residues. In germline, CDR1 is SNHLY, CDR2 FYNNEI. For the CDR3, the DNA is TGTGCCAGCAGTGAAAGACTAGCGGGAGGGAGCTCCTACAATGAGCAGTTCTTC. Its protein product is CASSERLAGGSSYNEQFF.

The rearrangement joins TRBV7-6 to TRBJ2-1, with D hard to call. This CDR3 is built from 11 residues. Germline lookup yields CDR1 SGHVS and CDR2 FNYEAQ. Trimming took off 4 bases at V and 7 bases at J, with 5 bases between the two ends. The CDR3 DNA is TGTGCCAGCAGCTCCACGAATGAGCAGTTCTTC. This translates into CASSSTNEQFF.

The chain joins TRBV9 to TRBJ2-1; 12 bases agree with TRBD2. There are 16 residues in the CDR3. In germline, CDR1 is SGDLS, CDR2 YYNGEE. V lost 0 bases to trimming and J lost 7 bases; unmatched junction nucleotides: 5. The CDR3 region is CASSVASTSGRNEQFF. The CDR3 DNA reads TGTGCCAGCAGCGTAGCTTCCACTAGCGGGAGGAATGAGCAGTTCTTC.

The rearrangement uses TRBV7-9 and TRBJ2-1; D may be TRBD2 (6 bases). V dropped 5 bases and J dropped 2 bases, with 13 bases sitting between them. The germline CDR1 and CDR2 sequences are SEHNR and FQNEAQ (reference sequence). The CDR3 covers 15 residues. The CDR3 nucleotides read TGTGCCAGCAGCAGGGACTCAGCGGCCTACAATGAGCAGTTCTTC. It codes for CASSRDSAAYNEQFF.

The chain links TRBV4-1 to TRBJ2-7; D tentatively fits TRBD1 or TRBD2 (5 bases each). Germline V gene data show CDR1 as MGHRA and CDR2 as YSYEKL. The CDR3 runs to 17 residues. V was shortened by 0 bases and J by 2 bases, with 17 bases between the two germline ends. The CDR3 DNA is TGCGCCAGCAGCCAAGATAATACGAGAGGGACCGCCTACGAGCAGTACTTC. It is translated as CASSQDNTRGTAYEQYF.

This sequence joins TRBV11-2 and TRBJ2-1; D possibly matches TRBD1 or TRBD2 (5 bases each). This CDR3 has 16 residues. The ends were cut back, 0 bases at V and 6 bases at J, with 15 bases in the middle. The germline gives CDR1 SGHAT, CDR2 FQNNGV. CDR3 nucleotide sequence: TGTGCCAGCAGCTTAGATCTCGGTGGGACCCGCAATGAGCAGTTCTTC. This sequence encodes CASSLDLGGTRNEQFF.

V and J are TRBV6-1 and TRBJ1-5; 9 bases map to TRBD1. From germline, CDR1 is MNHNS and CDR2 SASEGT. There are 17 residues in the CDR3. V gave up 2 bases and J gave up 5 bases; unmatched junction bases: 10. CDR3 sequence reads: CASSESSRDREDQPQHF. CDR3 DNA sequence: TGTGCCAGCAGTGAAAGCTCCCGGGACAGGGAGGATCAGCCCCAGCATTTT.